The 15 T cell receptor beta chains in this list originate from one sample, sequenced in a study of blood T cell repertoires in COVID-19. TCRdb's copy holds only in-frame clones and misses some; the assay was immunoSEQ multiplex PCR. The table records roughly 250,000 clones, about 87% of them present only once. Sequenced material: PBMCs or T cells enriched from blood (not recorded which). These receptors all stem from a woman aged 50 to 65 who had recovered from COVID-19.

This clone was seen a few times. V gene TRBV10-3 combines with J gene TRBJ2-2; D is unresolved. The germline CDR1 and CDR2 sequences are ENHRY and SYGVKD. The CDR3 extends over 17 amino acids. The V end lost 0 bases, the J end lost 6 bases, and 17 bases lay between the germline ends. CDR3 in DNA: TGTGCCATCAGTGAGTCGAATGTGGGTTCCGAGGCCGGGGAGCTGTTTTTT. Amino acid sequence: CAISESNVGSEAGELFF.

This chain links TRBV27 with TRBJ2-7, with D perhaps TRBD2 (5 bases). CDR1 MNHEY and CDR2 SMNVEV come from the germline V gene (reference sequence). V was trimmed by 6 bases and J by 6 bases, leaving 15 bases between them. The CDR3 is 13 amino acids. The CDR3 sequence is CASSRLAGREQYF. CDR3 bases: TGTGCCAGCAGCCGGCTAGCCGGACGCGAGCAGTACTTC.

The chain links TRBV7-2 to TRBJ2-7; TRBD2 matches 8 bases. The CDR3 runs 16 residues. Germline CDR1 reads SGHTA; CDR2 reads FQGNSA. J was trimmed by 5 bases and V by 5 bases; bases with no gene match: 14. The DNA of the CDR3 is TGTGCCAGCAGCGCCTCTTCGTCGGGAGGGCCTCACGAGCAGTACTTC. Its protein product is CASSASSSGGPHEQYF.

Turning to this clone: The DNA is left out, because the CDR3 cannot be placed on it with certainty; the CDR3 is given as TCRdb lists it. The chain joins TRBV28 to TRBJ1-5; no check of the table's D call, TRBD1, against the DNA was made. The CDR3 region is 15 residues in length, termini included. Germline V gives CDR1 MDHEN, CDR2 SYDVKM. CDR3 region: CASSFGPGGYQPQHF.

The rearrangement uses TRBV18 and TRBJ1-1; 7 nucleotides agree with TRBD1. This CDR3 is built from 14 residues. CDR1 is KGHSH, CDR2 LQKENI, per germline. With V trimmed by 2 bases and J by 4 bases, 4 bases remained unmatched. As DNA, the CDR3 is TGTGCCAGCTCACCAGGACAGGAGTTCACTGAAGCTTTCTTT. As protein: CASSPGQEFTEAFF.

The rearrangement uses TRBV18 and TRBJ1-5; 10 nucleotides match TRBD1. V trimming: 5 bases; J trimming: 3 bases; junction bases outside the gene matches: 4. CDR1 is KGHSH and CDR2 is LQKENI in the germline V gene. The CDR3 sequence is 15 residues long. The DNA of the CDR3 is TGTGCCAGCTCATCGGGACAGGGGAACAATCAGCCCCAGCATTTT. This encodes CASSSGQGNNQPQHF.

V gene TRBV19 combines with J gene TRBJ2-1, with 9 nucleotides matching TRBD1. Trimming removed 4 bases from V and 9 bases from J; junction bases left unmatched: 10. The length of the CDR3 is 15 residues. The germline V gene encodes CDR1 LNHDA and CDR2 SQIVND (reference sequence). CDR3 nucleotides: TGTGCCAGTAGTACAACGGGACAGGGTGGCGCTGAGCAGTTCTTC. This translates into CASSTTGQGGAEQFF.

The sample holds one count of this clone. The chain couples TRBV7-3 to TRBJ2-2, with 12 nucleotides matching TRBD2. The CDR3 consists of 15 residues. Germline V gene lookup returns CDR1 SGHTA and CDR2 FQGTGA. Losses at the gene ends were 6 bases for V and 7 bases for J; bases not matched to a gene: 6. In nucleotides, the CDR3 is TGTGCCAGCAGGACTAGCGGGAGTATCGGCGGGGAGCTGTTTTTT. Protein sequence: CASRTSGSIGGELFF.

CDR3 DNA: TGTGCCAGCAGTGGAGGGGACTCCAGATATGTTGCTTTCTTT. As protein: CASSGGDSRYVAFF. The rearrangement links TRBV27 to TRBJ1-1; D perhaps matches TRBD1 (5 bases). Trimming pared 5 bases from V and 11 bases from J, leaving 21 bases between. Germline CDR1 reads MNHEY; CDR2 reads SMNVEV (reference sequence). The CDR3 length is 14 residues.

This clone was detected a few times. The chain couples TRBV4-1 to TRBJ2-2; no clear D gene. The V and J ends lost 0 bases and 0 bases respectively, with 5 bases between them. Per the germline V gene, CDR1 is MGHRA and CDR2 is YSYEKL. CDR3 length: 15 residues. The CDR3 coding sequence is TGCGCCAGCAGCCAAGACCACACGAACACCGGGGAGCTGTTTTTT. Protein: CASSQDHTNTGELFF.

The chain has TRBV18 and TRBJ1-1; TRBD1 matches 8 bases. The CDR3 runs 14 residues. CDR1 is KGHSH and CDR2 is LQKENI in the germline V gene. V shed 6 bases, J shed 0 bases, and the junction held 3 bases outside the gene matches. CDR3 sequence: CASSMGQVNTEAFF. CDR3 nucleotide sequence: TGTGCCAGCTCCATGGGACAGGTGAACACTGAAGCTTTCTTT.

J is TRBJ1-4 and V is TRBV10-3; tentative D call: TRBD1 (6 bases). Between the trimmed V and J ends, which lost 11 bases and 7 bases, there was a span of 26 bases. CDR1 is ENHRY, CDR2 SYGVKD, per germline. The CDR3 loop spans 16 amino acids. The CDR3 DNA sequence: TGTGCCGCCCGATCGGGACATCCCTATCGAGGTGAAAAACTGTTTTTT. Translation: CAARSGHPYRGEKLFF.

The V and J genes are TRBV18 and TRBJ2-5, with 9 bases matching TRBD2. Germline lookup yields CDR1 KGHSH and CDR2 LQKENI. CDR3 length: 17 residues. After removal of 3 bases from V and 3 bases from J, the junction contained 11 bases not matched to a gene. The CDR3 loop reads CASSPGLAGFREETQYF. In DNA form, the CDR3 reads TGTGCCAGCTCACCCGGGCTAGCGGGATTTCGGGAAGAGACCCAGTACTTC.

The genes are TRBV5-8 and TRBJ1-5, with 10 bases matching TRBD1. V lost 4 bases, J lost 6 bases, and 7 bases stayed unmatched. This CDR3 has 15 residues. Germline V lookup: CDR1 SGHTS, CDR2 YDEGEE. The CDR3 DNA follows: TGTGCCAGCAGCCCCGGGACAGGGGCCAGTCAGCCCCAGCATTTT. Translated: CASSPGTGASQPQHF. The full variable domain, with the rest looked up from reference TRBV5-8 and TRBJ1-5, is EAGVTQSPTHLIKTRGQQATLRCSPISGHTSVYWYQQALGLGLQFLLWYDEGEERNRGNFPPRFSGRQFPNYSSELNVNALELEDSALYLCASSPGTGASQPQHFGDGTRLSIL.

The rearrangement links TRBV3-1 (or the pseudogene TRBV3-2) to TRBJ1-1, with a possible D match to TRBD1 (5 bases). Germline values: CDR1 LGHDT, CDR2 YNNKEL (reference sequence). Trimming stripped 4 bases from V and 0 bases from J, with 12 bases between. This CDR3 has 15 amino acids. The CDR3 region is CASSPLRQMNTEAFF. The CDR3 DNA is TGTGCCAGCAGCCCACTGCGACAGATGAACACTGAAGCTTTCTTT.